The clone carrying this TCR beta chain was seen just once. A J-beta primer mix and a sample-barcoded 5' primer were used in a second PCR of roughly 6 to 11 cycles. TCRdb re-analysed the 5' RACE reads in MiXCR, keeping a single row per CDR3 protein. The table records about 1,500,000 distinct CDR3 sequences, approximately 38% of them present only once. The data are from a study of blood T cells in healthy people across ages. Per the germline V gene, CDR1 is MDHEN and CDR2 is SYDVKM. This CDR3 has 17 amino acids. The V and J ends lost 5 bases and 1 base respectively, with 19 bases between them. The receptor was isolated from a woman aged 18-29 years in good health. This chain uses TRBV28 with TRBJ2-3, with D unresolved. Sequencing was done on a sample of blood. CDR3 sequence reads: CASSPGGRWMGTDTQYF. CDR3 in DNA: TGTGCCAGCAGTCCCGGTGGTAGATGGATGGGCACAGATACGCAGTATTTT. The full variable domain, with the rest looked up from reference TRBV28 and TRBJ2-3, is DVKVTQSSRYLVKRTGEKVFLECVQDMDHENMFWYRQDPGLGLRLIYFSYDVKMKEKGDIPEGYSVSREKKERFSLILESASTNQTSMYLCASSPGGRWMGTDTQYFGPGTRLTVL.